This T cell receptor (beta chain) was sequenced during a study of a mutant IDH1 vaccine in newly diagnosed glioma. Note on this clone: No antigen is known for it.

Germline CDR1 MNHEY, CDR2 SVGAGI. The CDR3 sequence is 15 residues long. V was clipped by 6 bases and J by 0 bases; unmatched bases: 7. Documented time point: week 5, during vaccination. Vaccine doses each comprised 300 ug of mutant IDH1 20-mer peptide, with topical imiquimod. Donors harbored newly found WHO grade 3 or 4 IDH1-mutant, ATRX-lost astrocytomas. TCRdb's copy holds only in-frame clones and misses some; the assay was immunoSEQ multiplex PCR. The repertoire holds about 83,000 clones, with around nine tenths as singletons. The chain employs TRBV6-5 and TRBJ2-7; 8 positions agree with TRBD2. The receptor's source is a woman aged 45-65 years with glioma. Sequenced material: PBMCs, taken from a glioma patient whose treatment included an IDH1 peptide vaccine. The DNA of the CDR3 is TGTGCCAGCAGCTCTAGCGGGCCGAGCTCCTACGAGCAGTACTTC. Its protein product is CASSSSGPSSYEQYF.